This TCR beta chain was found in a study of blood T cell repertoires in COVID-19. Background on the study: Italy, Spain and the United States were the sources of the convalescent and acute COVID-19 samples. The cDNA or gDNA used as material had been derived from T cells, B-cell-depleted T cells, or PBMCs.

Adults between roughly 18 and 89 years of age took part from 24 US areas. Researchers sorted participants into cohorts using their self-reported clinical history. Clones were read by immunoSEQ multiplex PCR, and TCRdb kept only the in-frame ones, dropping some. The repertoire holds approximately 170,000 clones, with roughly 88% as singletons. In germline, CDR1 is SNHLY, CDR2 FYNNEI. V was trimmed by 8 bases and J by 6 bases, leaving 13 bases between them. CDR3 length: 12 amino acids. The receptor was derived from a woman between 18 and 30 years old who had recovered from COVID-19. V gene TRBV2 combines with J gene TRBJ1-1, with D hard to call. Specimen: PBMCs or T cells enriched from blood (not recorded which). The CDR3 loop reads CASGQKGAEAFF. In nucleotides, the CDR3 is TGTGCCAGCGGGCAGAAAGGTGCTGAAGCTTTCTTT.